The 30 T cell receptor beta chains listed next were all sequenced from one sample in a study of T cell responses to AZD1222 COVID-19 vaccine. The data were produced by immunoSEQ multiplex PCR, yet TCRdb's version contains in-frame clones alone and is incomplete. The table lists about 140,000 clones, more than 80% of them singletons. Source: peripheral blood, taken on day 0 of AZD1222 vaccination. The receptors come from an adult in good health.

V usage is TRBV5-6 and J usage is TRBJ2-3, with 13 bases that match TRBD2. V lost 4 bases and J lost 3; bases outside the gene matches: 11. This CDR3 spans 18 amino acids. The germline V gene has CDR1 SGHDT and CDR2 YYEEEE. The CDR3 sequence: CASSVRRTSGSGTDTQYF. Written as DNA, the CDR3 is TGTGCCAGCAGCGTACGACGGACTAGCGGGAGCGGGACAGATACGCAGTATTTT.

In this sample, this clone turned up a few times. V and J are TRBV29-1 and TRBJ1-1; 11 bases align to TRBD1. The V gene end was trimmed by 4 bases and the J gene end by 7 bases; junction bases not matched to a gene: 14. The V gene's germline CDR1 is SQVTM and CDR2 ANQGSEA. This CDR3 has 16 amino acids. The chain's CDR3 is CSVVYPGQGAGVEAFF. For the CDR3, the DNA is TGCAGCGTTGTTTACCCTGGACAGGGGGCAGGGGTTGAAGCTTTCTTT.

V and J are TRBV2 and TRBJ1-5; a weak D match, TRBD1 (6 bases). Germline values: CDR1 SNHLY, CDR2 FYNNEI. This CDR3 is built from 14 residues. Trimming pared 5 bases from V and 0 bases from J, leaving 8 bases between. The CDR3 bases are TGTGCCAGCAGTAAGGACAGTAGCAATCAGCCCCAGCATTTT. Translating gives CASSKDSSNQPQHF.

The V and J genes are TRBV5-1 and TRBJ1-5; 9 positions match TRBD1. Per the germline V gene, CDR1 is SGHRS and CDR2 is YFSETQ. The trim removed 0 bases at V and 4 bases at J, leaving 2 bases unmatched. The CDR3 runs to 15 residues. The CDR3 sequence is CASSLAGQGNQPQHF. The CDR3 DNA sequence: TGCGCCAGCAGCTTGGCTGGACAGGGGAATCAGCCCCAGCATTTT.

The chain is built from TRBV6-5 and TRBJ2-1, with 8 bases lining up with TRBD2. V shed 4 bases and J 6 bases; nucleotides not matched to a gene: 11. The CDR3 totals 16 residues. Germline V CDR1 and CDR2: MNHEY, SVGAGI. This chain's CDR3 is CASSSRGGGPSNEQFF. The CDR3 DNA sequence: TGTGCCAGCAGTTCCAGAGGCGGGGGGCCTTCCAATGAGCAGTTCTTC.

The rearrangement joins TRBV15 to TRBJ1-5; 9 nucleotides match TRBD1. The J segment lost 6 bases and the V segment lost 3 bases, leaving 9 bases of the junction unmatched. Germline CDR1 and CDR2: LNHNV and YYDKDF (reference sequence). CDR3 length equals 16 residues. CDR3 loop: CATSSDRGLIGQPQHF. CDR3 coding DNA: TGTGCCACCAGCAGCGACAGGGGGTTAATCGGTCAGCCCCAGCATTTT.

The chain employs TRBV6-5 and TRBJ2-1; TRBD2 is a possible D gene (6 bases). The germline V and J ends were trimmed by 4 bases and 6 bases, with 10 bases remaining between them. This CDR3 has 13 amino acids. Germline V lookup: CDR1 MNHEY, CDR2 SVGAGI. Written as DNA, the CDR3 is TGTGCCAGCAGTTTGGGACTCTCCAATGAGCAGTTCTTC. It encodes CASSLGLSNEQFF.

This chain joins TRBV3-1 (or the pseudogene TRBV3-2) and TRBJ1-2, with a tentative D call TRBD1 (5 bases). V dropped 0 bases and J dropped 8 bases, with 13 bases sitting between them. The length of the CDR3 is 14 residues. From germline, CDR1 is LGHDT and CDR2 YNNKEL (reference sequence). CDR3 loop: CASSQDYGAWGYTF. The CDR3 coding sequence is TGTGCCAGCAGCCAAGATTACGGGGCGTGGGGCTACACCTTC.

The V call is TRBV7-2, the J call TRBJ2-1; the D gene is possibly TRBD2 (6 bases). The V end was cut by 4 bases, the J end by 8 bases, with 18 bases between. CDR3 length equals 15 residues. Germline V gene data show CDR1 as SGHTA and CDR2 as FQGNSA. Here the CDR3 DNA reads TGTGCCAGCAGCTCAGGGCGGAGGCCTAGCGATGAGCAGTTCTTC. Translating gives CASSSGRRPSDEQFF.

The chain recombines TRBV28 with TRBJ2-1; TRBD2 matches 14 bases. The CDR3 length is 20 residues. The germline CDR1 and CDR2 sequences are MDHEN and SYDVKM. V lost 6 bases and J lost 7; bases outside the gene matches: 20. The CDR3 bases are TGTGCCAGCAGCAGCCCGACTGGGACTAGCGGGAGTGGTACGGGTAATGAGCAGTTCTTC. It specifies CASSSPTGTSGSGTGNEQFF.

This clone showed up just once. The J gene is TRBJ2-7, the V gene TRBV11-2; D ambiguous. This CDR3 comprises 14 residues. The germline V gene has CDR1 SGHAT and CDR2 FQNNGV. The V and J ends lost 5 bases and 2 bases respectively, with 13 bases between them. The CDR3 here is CASSPERPPYEQYF. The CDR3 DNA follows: TGTGCCAGCAGCCCAGAGAGGCCCCCCTACGAGCAGTACTTC.

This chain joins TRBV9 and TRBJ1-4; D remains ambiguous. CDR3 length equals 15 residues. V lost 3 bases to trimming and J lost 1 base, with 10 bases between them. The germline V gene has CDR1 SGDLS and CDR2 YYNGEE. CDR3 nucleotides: TGTGCCAGCAGCGCAAACACCTTAACTAATGAAAAACTGTTTTTT. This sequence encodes CASSANTLTNEKLFF.

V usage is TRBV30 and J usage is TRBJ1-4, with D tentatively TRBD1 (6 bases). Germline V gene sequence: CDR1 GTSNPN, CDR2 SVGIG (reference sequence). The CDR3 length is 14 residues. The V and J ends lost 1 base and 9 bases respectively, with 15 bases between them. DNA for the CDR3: TGTGCCTGGAGTGACAGGGCACGGCCGAAAAAACTGTTTTTT. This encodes CAWSDRARPKKLFF.

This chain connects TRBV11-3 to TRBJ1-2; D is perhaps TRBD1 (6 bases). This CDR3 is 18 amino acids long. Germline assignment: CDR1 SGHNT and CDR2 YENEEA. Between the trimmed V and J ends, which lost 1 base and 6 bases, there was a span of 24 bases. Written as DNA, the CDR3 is TGTGCCAGCAGCTTAGGATTACAGGGTCTAGTCACGGCGGATGGCTACACCTTC. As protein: CASSLGLQGLVTADGYTF. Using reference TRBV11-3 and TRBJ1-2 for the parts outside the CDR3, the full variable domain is EAGVVQSPRYKIIEKKQPVAFWCNPISGHNTLYWYLQNLGQGPELLIRYENEEAVDDSQLPKDRFSAERLKGVDSTLKIQPAELGDSAVYLCASSLGLQGLVTADGYTFGSGTRLTVV.

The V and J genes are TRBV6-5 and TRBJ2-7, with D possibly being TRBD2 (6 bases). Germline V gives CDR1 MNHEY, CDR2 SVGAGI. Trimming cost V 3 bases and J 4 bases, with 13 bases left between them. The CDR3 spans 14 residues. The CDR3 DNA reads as TGTGCCAGCAGTTATGGTGAGGGGAGGTACGAGCAGTACTTC. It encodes CASSYGEGRYEQYF.

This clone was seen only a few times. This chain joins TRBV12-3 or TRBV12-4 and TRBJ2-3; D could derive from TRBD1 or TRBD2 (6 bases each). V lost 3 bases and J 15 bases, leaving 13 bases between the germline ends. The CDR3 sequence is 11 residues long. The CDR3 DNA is TGTGCCAGCAGTTTTAGGGGGGAACGCTATTTT. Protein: CASSFRGERYF.

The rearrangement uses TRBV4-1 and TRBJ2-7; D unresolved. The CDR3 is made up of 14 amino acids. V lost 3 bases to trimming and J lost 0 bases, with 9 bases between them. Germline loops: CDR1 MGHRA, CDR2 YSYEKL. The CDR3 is CASSQALNSYEQYF. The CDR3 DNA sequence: TGCGCCAGCAGCCAGGCTCTAAACTCCTACGAGCAGTACTTC.

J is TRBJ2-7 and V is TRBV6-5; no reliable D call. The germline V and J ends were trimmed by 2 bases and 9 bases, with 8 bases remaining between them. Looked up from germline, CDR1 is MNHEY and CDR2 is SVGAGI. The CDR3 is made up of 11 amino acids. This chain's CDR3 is CASSYNDWQYF. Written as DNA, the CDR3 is TGTGCCAGCAGTTACAATGACTGGCAGTACTTC.

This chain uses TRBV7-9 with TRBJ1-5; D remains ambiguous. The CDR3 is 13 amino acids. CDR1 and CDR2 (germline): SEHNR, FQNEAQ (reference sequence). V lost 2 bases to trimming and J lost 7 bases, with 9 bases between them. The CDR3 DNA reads TGTGCCAGCAGCTTATCATTGGGGCAGCCCCAGCATTTT. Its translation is CASSLSLGQPQHF.

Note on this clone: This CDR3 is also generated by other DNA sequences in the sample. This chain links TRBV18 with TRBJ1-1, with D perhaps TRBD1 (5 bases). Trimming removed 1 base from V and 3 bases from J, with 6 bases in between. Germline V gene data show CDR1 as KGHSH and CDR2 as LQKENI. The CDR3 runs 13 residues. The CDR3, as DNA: TGTGCCAGCTCACCACGAGGGGACACTGAAGCTTTCTTT. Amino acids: CASSPRGDTEAFF.

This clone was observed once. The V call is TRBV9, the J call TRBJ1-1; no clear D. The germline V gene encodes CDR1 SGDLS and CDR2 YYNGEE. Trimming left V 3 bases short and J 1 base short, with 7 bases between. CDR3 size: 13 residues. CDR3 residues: CASSASPNTEAFF. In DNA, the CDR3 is TGTGCCAGCAGCGCTTCTCCGAACACTGAAGCTTTCTTT. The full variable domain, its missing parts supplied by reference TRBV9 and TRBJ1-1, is DSGVTQTPKHLITATGQRVTLRCSPRSGDLSVYWYQQSLDQGLQFLIQYYNGEERAKGNILERFSAQQFPDLHSELNLSSLELGDSALYFCASSASPNTEAFFGQGTRLTVV.

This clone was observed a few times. The CDR3 nucleotides are TGTGCCAGCAGCGTAGGTGTAGCTGGAAACACCATATATTTT. It is translated as CASSVGVAGNTIYF. The chain joins TRBV9 to TRBJ1-3, with D unresolved. Per the germline V gene, CDR1 is SGDLS and CDR2 is YYNGEE. V dropped 0 bases and J dropped 2 bases, with 6 bases sitting between them. The CDR3 is 14 residues long.

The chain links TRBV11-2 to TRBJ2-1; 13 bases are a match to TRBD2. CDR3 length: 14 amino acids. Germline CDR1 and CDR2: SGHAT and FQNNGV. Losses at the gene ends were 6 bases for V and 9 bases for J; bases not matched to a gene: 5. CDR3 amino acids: CASRRLAGGGEQFF. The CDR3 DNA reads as TGTGCCAGCAGGAGACTAGCGGGAGGAGGTGAGCAGTTCTTC.

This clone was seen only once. The CDR3 DNA reads as TGTGCCAGCAGTTCCCGGACGTCGGCCAATCAGCCCCAGCATTTT. It specifies CASSSRTSANQPQHF. The chain is built from TRBV28 and TRBJ1-5; D is unresolved. Trimming left V 4 bases short and J 3 bases short, with 13 bases between. Germline lookup yields CDR1 MDHEN and CDR2 SYDVKM. The CDR3 contains 15 residues.

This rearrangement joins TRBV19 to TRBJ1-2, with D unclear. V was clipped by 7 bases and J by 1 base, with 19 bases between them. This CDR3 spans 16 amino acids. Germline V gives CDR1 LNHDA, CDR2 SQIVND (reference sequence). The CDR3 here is CASNLESGRLNYGYTF. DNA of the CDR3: TGTGCCAGTAATCTAGAGTCCGGACGGCTTAACTATGGCTACACCTTC.

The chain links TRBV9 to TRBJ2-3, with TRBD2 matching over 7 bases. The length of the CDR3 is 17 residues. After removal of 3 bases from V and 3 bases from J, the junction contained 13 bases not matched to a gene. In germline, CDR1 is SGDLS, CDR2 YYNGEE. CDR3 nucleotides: TGTGCCAGCAGCGCCCTGGGAGGCGGGGGTCGGACAGATACGCAGTATTTT. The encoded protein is CASSALGGGGRTDTQYF.

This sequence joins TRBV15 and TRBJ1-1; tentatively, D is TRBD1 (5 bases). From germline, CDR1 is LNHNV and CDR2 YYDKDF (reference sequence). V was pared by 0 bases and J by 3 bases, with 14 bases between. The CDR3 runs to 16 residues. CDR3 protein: CATSRDLVRGDTEAFF. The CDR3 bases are TGTGCCACCAGCAGAGATCTTGTTAGGGGTGACACTGAAGCTTTCTTT.

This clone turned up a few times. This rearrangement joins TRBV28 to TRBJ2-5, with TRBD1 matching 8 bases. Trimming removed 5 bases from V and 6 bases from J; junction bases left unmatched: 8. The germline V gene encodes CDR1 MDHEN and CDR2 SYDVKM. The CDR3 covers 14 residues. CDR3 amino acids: CASSRTGNGKTQYF. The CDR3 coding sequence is TGTGCCAGCAGTCGGACAGGGAACGGAAAGACCCAGTACTTC.

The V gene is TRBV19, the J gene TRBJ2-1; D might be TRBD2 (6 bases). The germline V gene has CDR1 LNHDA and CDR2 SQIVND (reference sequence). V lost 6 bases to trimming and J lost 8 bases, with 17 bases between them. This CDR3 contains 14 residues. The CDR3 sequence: CASRVSTSRDEQFF. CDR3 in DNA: TGTGCCAGTAGAGTATCGACTAGTCGGGATGAGCAGTTCTTC.

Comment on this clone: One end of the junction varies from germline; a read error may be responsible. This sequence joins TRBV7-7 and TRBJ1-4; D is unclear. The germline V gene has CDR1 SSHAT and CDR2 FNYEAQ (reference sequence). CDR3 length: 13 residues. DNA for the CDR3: TGTGCTAGCAGCTCACACTTTAATGAAAAACTGTTTTTT. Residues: CASSSHFNEKLFF.